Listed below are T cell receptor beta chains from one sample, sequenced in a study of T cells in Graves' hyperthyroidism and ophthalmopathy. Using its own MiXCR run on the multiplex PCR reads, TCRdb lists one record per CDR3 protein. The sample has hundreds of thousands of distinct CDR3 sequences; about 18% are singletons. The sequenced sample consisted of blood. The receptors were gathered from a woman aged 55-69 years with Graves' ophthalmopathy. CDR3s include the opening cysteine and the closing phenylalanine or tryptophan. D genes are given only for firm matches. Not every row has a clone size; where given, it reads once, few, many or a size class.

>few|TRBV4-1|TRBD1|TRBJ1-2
TGCGCCAGCAGCCGTACAGGGGACGGGGGCTATGGCTACACCTTC
CASSRTGDGGYGYTF
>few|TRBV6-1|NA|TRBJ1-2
TGTGCCAGCAGTCCACTCGCCGACAACAACTATGGCTACACCTTC
CASSPLADNNYGYTF
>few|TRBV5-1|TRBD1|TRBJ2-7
TGCGCCAGCAGCTTCCAAACAGGGGAATACGAGCAGTACTTC
CASSFQTGEYEQYF
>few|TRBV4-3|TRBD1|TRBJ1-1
TGCGCCAGCGGGAACAGGGGGCCGAACACTGAAGCTTTCTTT
CASGNRGPNTEAFF
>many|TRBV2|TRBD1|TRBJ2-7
TGTGCCAGCAGTCCGGGACAGGGGTACTACGAGCAGTACTTC
CASSPGQGYYEQYF
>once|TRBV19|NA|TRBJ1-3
TGTGCCAGTAGTGCCTTACAGGGCTCTGGAAACACCATATATTTT
CASSALQGSGNTIYF
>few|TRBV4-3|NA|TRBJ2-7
TGCGCCAGCAGCCAAGTGATGGCCGGAACCTACGAGCAGTACTTC
CASSQVMAGTYEQYF
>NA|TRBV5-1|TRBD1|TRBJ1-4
TGCGCCAGCAGCCAGGGGACAGGGGCTGAAAAACTGTTTTTT
CASSQGTGAEKLFF
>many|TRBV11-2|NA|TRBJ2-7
TGTGCCAGCAGCTCTAAAAAATTTCTCTCAGGGGGGCTTGCCTACGAGCAGTACTTC
CASSSKKFLSGGLAYEQYF
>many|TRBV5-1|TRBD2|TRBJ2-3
TGCGCCAGCACCCGCACTAGAGCGGGAGTGACAGATACGCAGTATTTT
CASTRTRAGVTDTQYF
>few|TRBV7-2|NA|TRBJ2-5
TGTGCCAGCAGCTTAGGACAGTCCCAAGAGACCCAGTACTTC
CASSLGQSQETQYF
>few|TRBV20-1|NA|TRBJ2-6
TGCAGTGCTAGAGATACCGGTGAGCCGTCTGGGGCCAACGTCCTGACTTTC
CSARDTGEPSGANVLTF
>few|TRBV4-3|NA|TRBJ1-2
TGCGCCAGCAGCCAACAGGGACACTATGGCTACACCTTC
CASSQQGHYGYTF
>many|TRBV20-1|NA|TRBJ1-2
TGCAGTGCTAGAGGCCCCCCACAGGGACTTACCTTC
CSARGPPQGLTF
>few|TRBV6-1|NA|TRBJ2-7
TGTGCCAGCAGACACGACCGATTCCACGAGCAGTACTTC
CASRHDRFHEQYF
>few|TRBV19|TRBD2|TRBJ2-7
TGTGCCAGTAGTATAGAGGCTAGCGGGGGGCCTTACTTCTACGAGCAGTACTTC
CASSIEASGGPYFYEQYF